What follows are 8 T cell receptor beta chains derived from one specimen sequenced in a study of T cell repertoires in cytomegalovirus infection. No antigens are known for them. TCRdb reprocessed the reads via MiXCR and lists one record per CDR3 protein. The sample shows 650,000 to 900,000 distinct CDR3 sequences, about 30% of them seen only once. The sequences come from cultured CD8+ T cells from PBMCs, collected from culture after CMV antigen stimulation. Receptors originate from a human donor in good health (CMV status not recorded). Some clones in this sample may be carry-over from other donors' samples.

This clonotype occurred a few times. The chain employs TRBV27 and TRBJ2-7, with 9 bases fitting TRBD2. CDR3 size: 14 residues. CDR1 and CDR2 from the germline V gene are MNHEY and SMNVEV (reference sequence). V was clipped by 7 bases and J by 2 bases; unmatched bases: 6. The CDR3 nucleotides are TGTGCCAGCAAGCGCGGGGGGGAAACCTACGAGCAGTACTTC. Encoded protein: CASKRGGETYEQYF.

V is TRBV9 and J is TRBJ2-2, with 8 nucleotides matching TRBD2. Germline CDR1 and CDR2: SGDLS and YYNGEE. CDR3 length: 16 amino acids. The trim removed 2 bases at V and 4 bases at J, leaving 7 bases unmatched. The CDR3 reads CASSVVGLGFTGELFF. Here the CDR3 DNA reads TGTGCCAGCAGCGTTGTGGGACTAGGCTTCACCGGGGAGCTGTTTTTT.

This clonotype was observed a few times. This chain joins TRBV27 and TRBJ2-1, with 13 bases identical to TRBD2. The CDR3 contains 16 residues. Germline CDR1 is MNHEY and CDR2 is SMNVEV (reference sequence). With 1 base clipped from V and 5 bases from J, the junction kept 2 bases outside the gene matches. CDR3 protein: CASSLLTSGRNNEQFF. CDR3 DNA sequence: TGTGCCAGCAGTTTATTGACTAGCGGGAGGAACAATGAGCAGTTCTTC.

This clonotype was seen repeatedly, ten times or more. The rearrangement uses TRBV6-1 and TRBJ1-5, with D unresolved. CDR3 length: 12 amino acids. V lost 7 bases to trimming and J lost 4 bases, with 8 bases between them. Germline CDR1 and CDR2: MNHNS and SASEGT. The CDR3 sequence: CASKYTNQPQHF. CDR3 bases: TGTGCCAGCAAATACACAAATCAGCCCCAGCATTTT.

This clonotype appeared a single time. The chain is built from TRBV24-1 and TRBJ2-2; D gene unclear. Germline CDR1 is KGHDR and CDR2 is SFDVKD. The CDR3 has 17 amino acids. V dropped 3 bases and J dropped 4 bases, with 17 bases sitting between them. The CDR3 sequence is CATSDDTSDPSTGELFF. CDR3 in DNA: TGTGCCACCAGTGATGACACCAGCGACCCTAGCACCGGGGAGCTGTTTTTT.

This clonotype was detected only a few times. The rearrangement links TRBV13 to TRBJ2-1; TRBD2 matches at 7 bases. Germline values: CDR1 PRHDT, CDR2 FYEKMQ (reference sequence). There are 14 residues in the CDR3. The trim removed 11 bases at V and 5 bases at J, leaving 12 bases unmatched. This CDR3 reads CAARRRGRDNEQFF. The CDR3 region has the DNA TGTGCCGCACGAAGGAGAGGGAGGGACAATGAGCAGTTCTTC.

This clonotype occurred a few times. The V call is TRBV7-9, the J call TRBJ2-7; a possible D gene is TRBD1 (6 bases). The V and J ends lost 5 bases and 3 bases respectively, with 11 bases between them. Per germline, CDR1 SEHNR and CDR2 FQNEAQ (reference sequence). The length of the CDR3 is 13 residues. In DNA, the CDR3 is TGTGCCAGCAGCCGAGACAGGATCTACGAGCAGTACTTC. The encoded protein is CASSRDRIYEQYF.

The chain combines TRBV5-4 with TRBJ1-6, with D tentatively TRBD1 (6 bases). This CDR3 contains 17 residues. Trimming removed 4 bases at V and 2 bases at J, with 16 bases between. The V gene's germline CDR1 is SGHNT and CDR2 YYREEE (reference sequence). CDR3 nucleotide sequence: TGTGCCAGCAGCCAGTGGACAGTTAGCACCTATAATTCACCCCTCCACTTT. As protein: CASSQWTVSTYNSPLHF.